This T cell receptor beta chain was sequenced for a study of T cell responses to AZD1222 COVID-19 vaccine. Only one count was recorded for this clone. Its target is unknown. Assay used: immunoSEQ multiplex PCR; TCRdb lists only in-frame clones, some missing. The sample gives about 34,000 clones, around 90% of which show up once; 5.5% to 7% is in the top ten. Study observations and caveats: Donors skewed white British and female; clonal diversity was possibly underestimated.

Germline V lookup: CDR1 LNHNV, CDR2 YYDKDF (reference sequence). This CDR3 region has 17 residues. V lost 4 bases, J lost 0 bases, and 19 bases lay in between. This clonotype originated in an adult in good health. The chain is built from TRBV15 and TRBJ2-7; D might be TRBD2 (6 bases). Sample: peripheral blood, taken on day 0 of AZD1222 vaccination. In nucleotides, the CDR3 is TGTGCCACCAGCATGAGTGGGAGGAGGGCCCTCTCCTACGAGCAGTACTTC. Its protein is CATSMSGRRALSYEQYF.